The clone carrying this T cell receptor beta chain was seen a handful of times. TCRdb redid the calling of the 5' RACE reads with MiXCR, one entry per CDR3 protein. The data show some 54,000 distinct CDR3 sequences, around 7% seen once. The germline gives CDR1 MGHRA, CDR2 YSYEKL. V dropped 1 base and J dropped 7; count of bases not matched to a gene: 9. The CDR3 runs 15 residues. This record comes from a study of spatial heterogeneity in lung cancer. Background on the study: Samples were donated by 72 untreated early-stage non-small cell lung cancer patients. The follow-up PBMC samples were sequenced whenever they were available. The median time to follow-up was approximately 23 months after resection. Sequence detection consistently recorded a greater number of beta-chain than alpha-chain sequences. For the average unique TCR and UMI combination, more than 9.5 occurrences appeared in raw reads.

The time point is: blood at routine non-recurrence follow-up after resection. TCRs were sequenced from unsorted whole RNA of tumor, nontumor lung or PBMC. The clonotype originates from a female donor with early-stage non-small cell lung cancer. Sequencing used PBMCs, obtained at follow-up. V and J are TRBV4-1 and TRBJ1-1; TRBD1 matches 7 bases. The CDR3 nucleotides are TGCGCCAGCAGCCAAGGGTCAGGGGGAGGAGGTGAAGCTTTCTTT. This translates into CASSQGSGGGGEAFF.